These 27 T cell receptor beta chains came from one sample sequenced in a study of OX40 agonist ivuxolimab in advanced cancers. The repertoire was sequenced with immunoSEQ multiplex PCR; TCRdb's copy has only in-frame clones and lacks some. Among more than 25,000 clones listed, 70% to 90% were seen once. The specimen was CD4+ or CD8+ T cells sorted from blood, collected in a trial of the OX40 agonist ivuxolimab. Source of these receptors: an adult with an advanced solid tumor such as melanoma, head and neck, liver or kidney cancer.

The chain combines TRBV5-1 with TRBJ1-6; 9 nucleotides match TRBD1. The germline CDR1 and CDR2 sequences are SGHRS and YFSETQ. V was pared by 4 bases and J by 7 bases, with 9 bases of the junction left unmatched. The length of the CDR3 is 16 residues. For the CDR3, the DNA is TGCGCCAGCAGCACGGGACAGGGAGGAGGAAATTCACCCCTCCACTTT. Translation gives CASSTGQGGGNSPLHF.

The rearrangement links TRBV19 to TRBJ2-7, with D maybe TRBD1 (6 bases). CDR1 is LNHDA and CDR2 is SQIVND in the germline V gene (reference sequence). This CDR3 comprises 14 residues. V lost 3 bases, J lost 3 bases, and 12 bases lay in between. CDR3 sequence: CASSISDRHYEQYF. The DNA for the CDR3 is TGTGCCAGTAGTATCAGCGACAGGCACTACGAGCAGTACTTC.

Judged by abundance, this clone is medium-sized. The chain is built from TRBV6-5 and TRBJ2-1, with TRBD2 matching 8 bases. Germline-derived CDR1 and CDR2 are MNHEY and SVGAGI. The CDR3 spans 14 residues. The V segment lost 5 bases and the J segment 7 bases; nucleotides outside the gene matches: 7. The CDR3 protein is CASSKGTRRNEQFF. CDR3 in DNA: TGTGCCAGCAGTAAGGGGACTAGGAGAAATGAGCAGTTCTTC.

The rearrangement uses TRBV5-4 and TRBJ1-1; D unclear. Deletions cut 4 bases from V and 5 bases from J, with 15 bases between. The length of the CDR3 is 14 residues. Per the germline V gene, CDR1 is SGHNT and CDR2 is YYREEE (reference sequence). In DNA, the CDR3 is TGTGCCAGCAGCGGAACCACATTGGGGACTGAAGCTTTCTTT. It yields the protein CASSGTTLGTEAFF.

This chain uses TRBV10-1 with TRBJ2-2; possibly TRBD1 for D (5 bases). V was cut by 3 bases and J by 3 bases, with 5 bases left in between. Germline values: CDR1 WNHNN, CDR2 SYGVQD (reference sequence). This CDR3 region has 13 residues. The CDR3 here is CASSDRDTGELFF. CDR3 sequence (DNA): TGCGCCAGCAGTGACAGGGACACCGGGGAGCTGTTTTTT.

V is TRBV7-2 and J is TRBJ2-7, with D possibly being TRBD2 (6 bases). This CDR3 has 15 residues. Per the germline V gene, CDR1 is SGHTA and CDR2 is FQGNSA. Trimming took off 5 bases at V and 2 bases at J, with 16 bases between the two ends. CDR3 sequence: CASSLLRDSTYEQYF. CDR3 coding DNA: TGTGCCAGCAGCCTTCTCCGGGACTCGACCTACGAGCAGTACTTC.

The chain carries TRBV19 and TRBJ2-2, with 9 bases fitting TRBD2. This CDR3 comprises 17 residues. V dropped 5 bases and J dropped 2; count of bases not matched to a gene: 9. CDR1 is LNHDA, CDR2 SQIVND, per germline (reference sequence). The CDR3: CASSGLSGTSNTGELFF. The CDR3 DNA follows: TGTGCCAGTAGTGGACTTTCCGGGACTAGCAACACCGGGGAGCTGTTTTTT.

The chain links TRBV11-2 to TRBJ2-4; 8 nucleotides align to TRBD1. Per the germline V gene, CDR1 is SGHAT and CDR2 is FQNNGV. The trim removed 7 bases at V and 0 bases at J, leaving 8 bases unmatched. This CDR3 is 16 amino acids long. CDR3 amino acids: CASTGGQGLAKNIQYF. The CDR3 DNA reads TGTGCCAGCACCGGAGGACAGGGTTTAGCCAAAAACATTCAGTACTTC.

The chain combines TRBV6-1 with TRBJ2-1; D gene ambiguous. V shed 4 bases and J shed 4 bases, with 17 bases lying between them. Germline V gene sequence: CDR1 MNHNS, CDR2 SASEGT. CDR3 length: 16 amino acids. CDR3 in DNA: TGTGCCAGCAGTGTAATGGGTAACTCTGGGTACAATGAGCAGTTCTTC. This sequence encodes CASSVMGNSGYNEQFF.

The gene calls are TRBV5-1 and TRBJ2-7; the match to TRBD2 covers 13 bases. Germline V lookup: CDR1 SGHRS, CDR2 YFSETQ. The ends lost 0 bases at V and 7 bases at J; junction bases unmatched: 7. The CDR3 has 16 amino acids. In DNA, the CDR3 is TGCGCCAGCAGCTTGGGCGGGACTAGCGGGATCCGGGAGCAGTACTTC. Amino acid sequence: CASSLGGTSGIREQYF.

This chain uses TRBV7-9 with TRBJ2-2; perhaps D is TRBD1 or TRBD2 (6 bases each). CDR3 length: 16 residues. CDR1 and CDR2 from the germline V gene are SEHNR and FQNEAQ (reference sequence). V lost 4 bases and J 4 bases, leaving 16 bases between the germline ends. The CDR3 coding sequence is TGTGCCAGCAGCTCAGTTGGGGGGCTCGGCACCGGGGAGCTGTTTTTT. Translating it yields CASSSVGGLGTGELFF.

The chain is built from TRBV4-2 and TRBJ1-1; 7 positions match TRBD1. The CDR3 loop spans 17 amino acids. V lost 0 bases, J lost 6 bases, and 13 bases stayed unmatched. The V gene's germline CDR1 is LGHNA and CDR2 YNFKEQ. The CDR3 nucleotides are TGTGCCAGCAGCCAAGAAGGAAGGGGGCCGGGGAGATCTGAAGCTTTCTTT. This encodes CASSQEGRGPGRSEAFF.

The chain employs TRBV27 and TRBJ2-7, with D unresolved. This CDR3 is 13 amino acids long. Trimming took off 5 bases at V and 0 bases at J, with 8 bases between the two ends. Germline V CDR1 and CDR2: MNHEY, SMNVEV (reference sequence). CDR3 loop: CASSHTYSYEQYF. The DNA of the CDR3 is TGTGCCAGCAGTCACACCTACTCCTACGAGCAGTACTTC.

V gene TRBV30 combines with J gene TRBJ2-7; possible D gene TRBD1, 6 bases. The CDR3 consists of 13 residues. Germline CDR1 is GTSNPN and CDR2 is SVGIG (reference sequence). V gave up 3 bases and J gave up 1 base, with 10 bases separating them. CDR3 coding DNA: TGTGCCTGGAGCGACGGGACATCCTACGAGCAGTACTTC. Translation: CAWSDGTSYEQYF.

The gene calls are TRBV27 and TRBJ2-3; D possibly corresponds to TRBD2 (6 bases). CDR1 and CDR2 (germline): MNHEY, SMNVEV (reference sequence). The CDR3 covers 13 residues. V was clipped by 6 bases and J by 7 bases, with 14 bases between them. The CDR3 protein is CASSATAGYTQYF. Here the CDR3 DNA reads TGTGCCAGCAGCGCTACGGCGGGGTATACGCAGTATTTT.

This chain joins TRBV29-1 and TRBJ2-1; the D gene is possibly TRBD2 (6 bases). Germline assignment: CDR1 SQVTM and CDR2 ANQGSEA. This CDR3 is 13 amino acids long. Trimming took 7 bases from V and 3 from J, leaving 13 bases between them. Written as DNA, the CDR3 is TGCAGCGGGGGGGAGGATCTCTACAATGAGCAGTTCTTC. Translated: CSGGEDLYNEQFF.

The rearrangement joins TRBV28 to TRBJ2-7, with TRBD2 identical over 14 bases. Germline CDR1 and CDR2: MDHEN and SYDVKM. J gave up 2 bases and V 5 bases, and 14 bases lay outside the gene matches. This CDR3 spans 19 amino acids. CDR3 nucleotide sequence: TGTGCCAGCAGTGGCCCGTACGGGACTAGCGGGAGAGATCCCTACGAGCAGTACTTC. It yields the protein CASSGPYGTSGRDPYEQYF.

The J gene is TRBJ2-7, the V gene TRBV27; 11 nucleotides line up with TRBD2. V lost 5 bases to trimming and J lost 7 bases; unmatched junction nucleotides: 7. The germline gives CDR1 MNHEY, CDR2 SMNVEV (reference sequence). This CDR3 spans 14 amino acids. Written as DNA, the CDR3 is TGTGCCAGCAGTGGGGCGACTAGCGGGAAAGAGCAGTACTTC. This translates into CASSGATSGKEQYF.

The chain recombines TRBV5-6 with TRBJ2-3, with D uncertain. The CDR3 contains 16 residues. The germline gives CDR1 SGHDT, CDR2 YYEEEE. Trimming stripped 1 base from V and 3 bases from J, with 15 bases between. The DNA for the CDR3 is TGTGCCAGCAGCTTGTATATGAACTCGGTTACAGATACGCAGTATTTT. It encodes CASSLYMNSVTDTQYF.

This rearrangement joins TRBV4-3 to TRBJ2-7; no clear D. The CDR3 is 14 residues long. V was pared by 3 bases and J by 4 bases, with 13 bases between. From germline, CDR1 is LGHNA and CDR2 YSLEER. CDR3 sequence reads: CASSQAHGPYEQYF. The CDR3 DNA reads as TGCGCCAGCAGCCAGGCACACGGCCCTTACGAGCAGTACTTC.

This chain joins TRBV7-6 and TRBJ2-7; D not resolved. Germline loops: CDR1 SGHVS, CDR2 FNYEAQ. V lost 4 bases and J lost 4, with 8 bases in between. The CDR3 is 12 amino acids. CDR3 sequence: CASSSSNYEQYF. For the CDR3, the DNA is TGTGCCAGCAGCTCTTCAAATTACGAGCAGTACTTC.

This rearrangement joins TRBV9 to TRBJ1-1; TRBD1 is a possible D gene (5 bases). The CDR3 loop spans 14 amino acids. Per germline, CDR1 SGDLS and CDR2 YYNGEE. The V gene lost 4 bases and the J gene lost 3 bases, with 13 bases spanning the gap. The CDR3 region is CASSKSGGDTEAFF. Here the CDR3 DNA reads TGTGCCAGCAGCAAAAGTGGAGGGGACACTGAAGCTTTCTTT.

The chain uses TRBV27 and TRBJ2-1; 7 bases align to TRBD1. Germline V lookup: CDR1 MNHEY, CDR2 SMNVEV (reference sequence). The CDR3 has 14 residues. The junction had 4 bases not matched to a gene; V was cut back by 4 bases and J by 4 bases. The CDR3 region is CASSSSGQYNEQFF. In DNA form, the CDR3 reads TGTGCCAGCAGTTCCTCGGGACAGTACAATGAGCAGTTCTTC.

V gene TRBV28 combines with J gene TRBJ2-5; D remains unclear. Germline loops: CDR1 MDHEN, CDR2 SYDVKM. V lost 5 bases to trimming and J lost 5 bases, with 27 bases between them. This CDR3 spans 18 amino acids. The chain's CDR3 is CASSPAQRKGYLGETQYF. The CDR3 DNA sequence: TGTGCCAGCAGTCCTGCGCAGAGAAAGGGTTATCTGGGGGAGACCCAGTACTTC.

The CDR3 here is CAWSVTGGNYGYTF. DNA of the CDR3: TGTGCCTGGAGTGTAACAGGGGGCAACTATGGCTACACCTTC. The rearrangement links TRBV30 to TRBJ1-2; 9 bases are a match to TRBD1. Germline V CDR1 and CDR2: GTSNPN, SVGIG (reference sequence). V dropped 0 bases and J dropped 2; count of bases not matched to a gene: 1. The CDR3 covers 14 residues.

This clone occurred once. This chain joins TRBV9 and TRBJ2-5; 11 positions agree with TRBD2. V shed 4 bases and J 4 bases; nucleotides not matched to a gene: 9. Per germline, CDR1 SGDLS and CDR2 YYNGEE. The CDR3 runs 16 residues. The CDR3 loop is CASSFSGRAPPETQYF. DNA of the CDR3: TGTGCCAGCAGCTTTAGCGGGAGGGCCCCCCCAGAGACCCAGTACTTC.

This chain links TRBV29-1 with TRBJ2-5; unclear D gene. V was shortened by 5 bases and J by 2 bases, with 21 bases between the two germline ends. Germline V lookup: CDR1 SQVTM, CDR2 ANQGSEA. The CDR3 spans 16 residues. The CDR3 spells CSVREGVGPYQETQYF. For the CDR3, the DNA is TGCAGCGTTCGAGAAGGAGTGGGCCCCTATCAAGAGACCCAGTACTTC.